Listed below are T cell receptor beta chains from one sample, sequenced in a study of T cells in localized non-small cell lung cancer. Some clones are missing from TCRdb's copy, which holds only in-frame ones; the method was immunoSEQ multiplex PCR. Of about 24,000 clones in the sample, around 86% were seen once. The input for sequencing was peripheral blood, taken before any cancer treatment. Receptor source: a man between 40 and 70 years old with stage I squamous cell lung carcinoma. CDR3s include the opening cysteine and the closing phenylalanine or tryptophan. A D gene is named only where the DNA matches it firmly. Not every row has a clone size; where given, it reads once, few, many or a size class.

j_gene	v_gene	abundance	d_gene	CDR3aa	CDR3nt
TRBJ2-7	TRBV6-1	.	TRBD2	CASGLAGGPGEQYF	TGTGCCAGCGGTCTAGCGGGGGGGCCGGGCGAGCAGTACTTC
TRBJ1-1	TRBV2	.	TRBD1	CASRLTGINTEAFF	TGTGCCAGCAGATTGACAGGGATCAACACTGAAGCTTTCTTT
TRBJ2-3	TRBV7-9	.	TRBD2	CASSPKGLAGTLGDTQYF	TGTGCCAGCAGCCCCAAGGGACTAGCGGGGACTCTGGGAGATACGCAGTATTTT
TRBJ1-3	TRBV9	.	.	CASSVGGDDSGNTIYF	TGTGCCAGCAGCGTAGGGGGGGACGACTCTGGAAACACCATATATTTT
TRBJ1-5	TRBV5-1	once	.	CASSLEGAGNQPQHF	TGCGCCAGCAGCTTGGAAGGGGCAGGAAATCAGCCCCAGCATTTT
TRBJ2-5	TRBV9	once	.	CASSTGGARETQYF	TGTGCCAGCAGCACAGGGGGGGCCAGAGAGACCCAGTACTTC
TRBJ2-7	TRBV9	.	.	CASSVGGLTYEQYF	TGTGCCAGCAGCGTAGGTGGGCTGACCTACGAGCAGTACTTC
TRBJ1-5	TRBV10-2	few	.	CASSEEPSNQPQHF	TGCGCCAGCAGTGAGGAGCCTAGCAATCAGCCCCAGCATTTT
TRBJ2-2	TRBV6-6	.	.	CASSLQAGDIIGELFF	TGTGCCAGCAGTCTCCAGGCAGGGGATATTATCGGGGAGCTGTTTTTT
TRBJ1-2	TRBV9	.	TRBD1	CASSRGQLLNYGYTF	TGTGCCAGCAGCCGGGGACAGCTCCTTAACTATGGCTACACCTTC
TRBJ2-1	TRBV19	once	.	CASKVGNSGEQFF	TGTGCCAGCAAAGTAGGGAATTCGGGGGAGCAGTTCTTC
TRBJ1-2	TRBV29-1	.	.	CSGTRQNSNYGYTF	TGCAGCGGCACTCGACAGAACTCTAACTATGGCTACACCTTC
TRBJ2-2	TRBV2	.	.	CASSLQGHANTGELFF	TGTGCCAGCAGTTTACAGGGACACGCGAACACCGGGGAGCTGTTTTTT
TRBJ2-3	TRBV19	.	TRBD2	CASKREGTDTQYF	TGTGCCAGTAAACGGGAGGGAACAGATACGCAGTATTTT
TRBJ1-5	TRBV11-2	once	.	CASSLNTDSNQPQHF	TGTGCCAGCAGCTTAAACACCGATAGCAATCAGCCCCAGCATTTT
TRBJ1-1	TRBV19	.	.	CATQRGVGEVFF	TGTGCCACCCAAAGGGGGGTCGGTGAAGTTTTCTTT
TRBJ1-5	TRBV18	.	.	CASSPGDSNQPQHF	TGTGCCAGCTCACCAGGGGATAGCAATCAGCCCCAGCATTTT
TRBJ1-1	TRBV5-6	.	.	CASSLFMNTEAFF	TGTGCCAGCAGCTTATTCATGAACACTGAAGCTTTCTTT
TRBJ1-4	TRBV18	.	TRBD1	CASSPTPLGQGNEKLFF	TGTGCCAGCTCACCTACTCCGTTAGGACAGGGGAATGAAAAACTGTTTTTT
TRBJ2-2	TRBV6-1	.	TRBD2	CASSASLAGLGELFF	TGTGCCAGCAGTGCGAGTCTAGCGGGGCTCGGGGAGCTGTTTTTT
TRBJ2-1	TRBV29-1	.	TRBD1	CSVEGSGQLFHNEQFF	TGCAGCGTTGAAGGCTCGGGACAGCTTTTCCACAATGAGCAGTTCTTC
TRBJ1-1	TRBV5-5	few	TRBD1	CASSFDRVETEAFF	TGTGCCAGCAGCTTTGACAGGGTGGAGACTGAAGCTTTCTTT
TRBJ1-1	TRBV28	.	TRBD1	CASRGRGRDTEAFF	TGTGCCAGCAGGGGCAGGGGGCGGGACACTGAAGCTTTCTTT
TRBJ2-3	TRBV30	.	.	CAWSEGTLFTDTQYF	TGTGCCTGGAGTGAAGGCACTTTATTCACAGATACGCAGTATTTT
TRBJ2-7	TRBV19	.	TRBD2	CASSRRSGGDSYEQYF	TGTGCCAGTAGTCGACGGAGCGGGGGCGACTCCTACGAGCAGTACTTC
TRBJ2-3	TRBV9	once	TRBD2	CASSVVGGFTDTQYF	TGTGCCAGCAGCGTAGTGGGGGGGTTCACAGATACGCAGTATTTT
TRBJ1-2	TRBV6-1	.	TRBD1	CASSDSTGPGGYTF	TGTGCCAGCAGTGATTCGACAGGGCCGGGAGGCTACACCTTC
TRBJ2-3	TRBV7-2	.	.	CASSLVLGEADTQYF	TGTGCCAGCAGCTTAGTCTTGGGGGAAGCAGATACGCAGTATTTT
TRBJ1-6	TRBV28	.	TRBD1	CASKLQGAGNSPLHF	TGTGCCAGCAAACTACAGGGGGCAGGTAATTCACCCCTCCACTTT
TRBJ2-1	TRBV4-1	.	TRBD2	CASSQVAAGGPDEQFF	TGCGCCAGCAGCCAAGTGGCAGCGGGGGGGCCGGATGAGCAGTTCTTC
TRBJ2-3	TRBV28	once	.	CASTPAGTGTDTQYF	TGTGCCAGCACTCCCGCCGGGACGGGCACAGATACGCAGTATTTT
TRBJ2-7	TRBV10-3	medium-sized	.	CAISDRTLNYEQYF	TGTGCCATCAGTGATAGGACACTCAACTACGAGCAGTACTTC
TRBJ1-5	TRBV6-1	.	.	CASSEWGQPQHF	TGTGCCAGCAGTGAATGGGGGCAGCCCCAGCATTTT
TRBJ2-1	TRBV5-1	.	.	CASSPQGGAVNEQFF	TGCGCCAGCAGCCCCCAGGGCGGGGCAGTCAATGAGCAGTTCTTC
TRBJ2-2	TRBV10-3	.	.	CAISVSTLSTGELFF	TGTGCCATCAGTGTTTCGACGCTTTCCACCGGGGAGCTGTTTTTT
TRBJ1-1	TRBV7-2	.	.	CASSLGGEEAFF	TGTGCCAGCAGCTTAGGAGGGGAGGAAGCTTTCTTT
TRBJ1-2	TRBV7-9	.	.	CASSLGRGEVGYTF	TGTGCCAGCAGCTTAGGGCGGGGGGAAGTTGGCTACACCTTC
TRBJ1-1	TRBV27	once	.	CASRRGSQNTEAFF	TGTGCCAGCAGGAGAGGGTCTCAGAACACTGAAGCTTTCTTT
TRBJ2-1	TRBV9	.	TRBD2	CASSSSSGGAIYNEQFF	TGTGCCAGCAGTTCCTCTAGCGGGGGGGCGATCTACAATGAGCAGTTCTTC
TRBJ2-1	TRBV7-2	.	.	CASSSDVGDNEQFF	TGTGCCAGCAGCTCGGACGTGGGGGACAATGAGCAGTTCTTC
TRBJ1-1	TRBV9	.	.	CASSVTGGTEAFF	TGTGCCAGCAGCGTAACCGGGGGCACTGAAGCTTTCTTT
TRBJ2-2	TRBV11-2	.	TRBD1	CASSLAAGGNTGELFF	TGTGCCAGCAGCTTAGCGGCAGGGGGCAACACCGGGGAGCTGTTTTTT
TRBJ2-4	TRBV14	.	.	CASSQDPTILAKNIQYF	TGTGCCAGCAGCCAAGATCCGACCATACTAGCCAAAAACATTCAGTACTTC
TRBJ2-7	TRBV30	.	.	CAWSELPPREQYF	TGTGCCTGGAGTGAACTCCCCCCTAGGGAGCAGTACTTC
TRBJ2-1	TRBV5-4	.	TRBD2	CASSRTSGGFNNEQFF	TGTGCCAGCAGCAGGACTAGCGGGGGGTTTAACAATGAGCAGTTCTTC
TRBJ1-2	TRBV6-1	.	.	CALLKNYGYTF	TGTGCCCTCTTAAAGAACTATGGCTACACCTTC